This TCR beta chain appears in the sequencing data of a study of memory CD4+ T cells and cytomegalovirus serostatus. About the study: Donors were healthy Belgian adults, 10 or so CMV seropositive and about two dozen seronegative.

Libraries were prepared by immunoSEQ multiplex PCR; TCRdb keeps only in-frame clonotypes and omits some of them. The table has some 46,000 clones, 60% to 80% seen once; the top ten hold 0.55% to 0.7%. The sort gate was single viable CD3+CD4+CD8-CD45RO+ cells for memory CD4+ T cells. CMV serostatus came from serum IgG against pp150, pp28, p38, p52. Points from the study as a whole: CD4+ memory repertoires contained about 40% of the roughly 150 reported CMV TCRbeta sequences. Suggested: most of the CMV-linked TCR signature lies in CD4+ memory cells.

This clone appeared a single time. Antigen specificity is unknown. Sequenced: memory CD4+ T cells from blood. The source of this sequence is an adult in good health and CMV-seronegative.

CDR3 DNA sequence: TGTGCCAGCAGCTTGAGCGGGGGGAGCGAAGAGACCCAGTACTTC. This encodes CASSLSGGSEETQYF. This chain links TRBV5-4 with TRBJ2-5; 9 bases line up with TRBD2. CDR1 SGHNT and CDR2 YYREEE come from the germline V gene (reference sequence). The CDR3 contains 15 residues. With 1 base clipped from V and 3 bases from J, the junction kept 4 bases outside the gene matches.